The 5 T cell receptor beta chains listed next were all sequenced from one sample in a study of cytomegalovirus exposure and HLA in healthy donors. The PCR contained 60 Vbeta and 13 Jbeta primers. Profiled with immunoSEQ multiplex PCR; TCRdb holds only in-frame clones, not every one. The table includes roughly 200,000 clones, roughly 78% detected once. Source material: PBMCs. Receptors were obtained from a woman between 25 and 40 years old in good health and CMV-seropositive.

The rearrangement links TRBV10-2 to TRBJ2-3, with 9 positions matching TRBD2. Germline V gene lookup returns CDR1 WSHSY and CDR2 SAAADI. The ends lost 3 bases at V and 0 bases at J; junction bases unmatched: 7. The CDR3 totals 17 residues. The CDR3 DNA reads as TGCGCCAGCAGTGATTTGCTAGCGGGGAGGAGCACAGATACGCAGTATTTT. Its protein is CASSDLLAGRSTDTQYF.

This clone came up once. The chain couples TRBV29-1 to TRBJ2-7; possibly TRBD2 for D (6 bases). From germline, CDR1 is SQVTM and CDR2 ANQGSEA. This CDR3 region has 12 residues. Trimming left V 5 bases short and J 4 bases short, with 12 bases between. DNA of the CDR3: TGCAGCGTTTTCTGGGGGGAATACGAGCAGTACTTC. Residues: CSVFWGEYEQYF.

This clone was detected only once. The chain links TRBV6-5 to TRBJ1-1, with a tentative D call TRBD1 (6 bases). CDR3 length: 13 residues. Looked up from germline, CDR1 is MNHEY and CDR2 is SVGAGI. V was pared by 6 bases and J by 10 bases, with 18 bases between. DNA for the CDR3: TGTGCCAGCAGACGAACGGGGCAGGGGAGAGCTTTCTTT. This encodes CASRRTGQGRAFF.

This clone has a single count. V usage is TRBV11-3 and J usage is TRBJ2-5, with TRBD1 as a possible D gene (7 bases). The germline gives CDR1 SGHNT, CDR2 YENEEA. V was trimmed by 5 bases and J by 2 bases, leaving 12 bases between them. The CDR3 extends over 14 amino acids. The CDR3 protein is CASSRQGLQETQYF. Here the CDR3 DNA reads TGTGCCAGCAGCAGACAGGGACTTCAAGAGACCCAGTACTTC.

The gene calls are TRBV7-9 and TRBJ2-3; TRBD2 aligns across 8 bases. Germline assignment: CDR1 SEHNR and CDR2 FQNEAQ (reference sequence). V was pared by 8 bases and J by 5 bases, with 12 bases of the junction left unmatched. CDR3 length equals 15 residues. The CDR3 DNA reads TGTGCCAGCGGGGAGCGGCGGGAGGAGGGAGATACGCAGTATTTT. It is translated as CASGERREEGDTQYF.